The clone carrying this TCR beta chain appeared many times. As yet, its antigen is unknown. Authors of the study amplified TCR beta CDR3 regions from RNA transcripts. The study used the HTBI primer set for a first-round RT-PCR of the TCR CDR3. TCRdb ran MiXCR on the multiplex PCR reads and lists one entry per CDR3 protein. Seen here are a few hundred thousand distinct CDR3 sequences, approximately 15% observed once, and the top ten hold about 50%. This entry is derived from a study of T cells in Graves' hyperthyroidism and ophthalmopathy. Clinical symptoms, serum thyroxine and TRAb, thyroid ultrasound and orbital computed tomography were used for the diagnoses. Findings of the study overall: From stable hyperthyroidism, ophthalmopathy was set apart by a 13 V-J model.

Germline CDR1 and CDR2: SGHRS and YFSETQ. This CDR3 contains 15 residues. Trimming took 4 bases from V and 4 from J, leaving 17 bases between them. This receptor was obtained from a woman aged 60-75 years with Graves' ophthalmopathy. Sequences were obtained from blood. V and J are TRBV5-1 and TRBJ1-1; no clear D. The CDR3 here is CASSPNSKGLTEAFF. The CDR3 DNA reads TGCGCCAGCAGCCCCAACTCAAAGGGCCTCACTGAAGCTTTCTTT. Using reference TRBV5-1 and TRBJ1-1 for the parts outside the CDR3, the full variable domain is KAGVTQTPRYLIKTRGQQVTLSCSPISGHRSVSWYQQTPGQGLQFLFEYFSETQRNKGNFPGRFSGRQFSNSRSEMNVSTLELGDSALYLCASSPNSKGLTEAFFGQGTRLTVV.